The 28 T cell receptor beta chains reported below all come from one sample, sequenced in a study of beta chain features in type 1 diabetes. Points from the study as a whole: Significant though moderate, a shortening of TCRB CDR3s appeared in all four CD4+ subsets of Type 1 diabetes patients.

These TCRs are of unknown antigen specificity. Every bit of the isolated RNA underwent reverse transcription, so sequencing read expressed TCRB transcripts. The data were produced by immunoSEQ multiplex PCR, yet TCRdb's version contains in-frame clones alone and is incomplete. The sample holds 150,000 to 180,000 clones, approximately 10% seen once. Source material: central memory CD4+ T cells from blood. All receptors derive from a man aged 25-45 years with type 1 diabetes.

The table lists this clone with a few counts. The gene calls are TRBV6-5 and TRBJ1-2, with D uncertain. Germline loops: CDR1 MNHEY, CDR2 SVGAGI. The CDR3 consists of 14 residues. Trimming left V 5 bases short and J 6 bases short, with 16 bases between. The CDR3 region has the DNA TGTGCCAGCAGTCTACGGGATCGAACTAATGGCTACACCTTC. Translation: CASSLRDRTNGYTF.

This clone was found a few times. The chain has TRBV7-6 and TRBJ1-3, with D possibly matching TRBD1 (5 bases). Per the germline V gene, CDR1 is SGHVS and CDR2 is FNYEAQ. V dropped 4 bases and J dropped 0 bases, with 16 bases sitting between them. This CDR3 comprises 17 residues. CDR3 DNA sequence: TGTGCCAGCAGCTCCGGACAAGGCCAGAGCTCTGGAAACACCATATATTTT. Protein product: CASSSGQGQSSGNTIYF.

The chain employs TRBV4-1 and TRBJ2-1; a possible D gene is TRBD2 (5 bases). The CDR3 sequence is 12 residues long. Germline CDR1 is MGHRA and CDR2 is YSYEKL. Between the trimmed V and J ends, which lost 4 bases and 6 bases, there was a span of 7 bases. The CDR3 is CASSRSGNEQFF. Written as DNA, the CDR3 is TGCGCCAGCAGCCGGAGCGGCAATGAGCAGTTCTTC.

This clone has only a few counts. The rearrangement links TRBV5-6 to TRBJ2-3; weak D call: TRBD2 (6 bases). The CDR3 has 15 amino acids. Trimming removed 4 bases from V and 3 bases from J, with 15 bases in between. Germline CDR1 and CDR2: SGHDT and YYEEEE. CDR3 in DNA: TGTGCCAGCAGCGATTTCGGAGGGGTGACAGATACGCAGTATTTT. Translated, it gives CASSDFGGVTDTQYF.

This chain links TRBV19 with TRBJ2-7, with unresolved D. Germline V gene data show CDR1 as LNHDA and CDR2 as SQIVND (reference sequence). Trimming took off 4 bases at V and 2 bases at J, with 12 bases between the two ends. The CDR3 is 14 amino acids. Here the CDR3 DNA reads TGTGCCAGTAGTAAGACTTACCCTACCTACGAGCAGTACTTC. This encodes CASSKTYPTYEQYF.

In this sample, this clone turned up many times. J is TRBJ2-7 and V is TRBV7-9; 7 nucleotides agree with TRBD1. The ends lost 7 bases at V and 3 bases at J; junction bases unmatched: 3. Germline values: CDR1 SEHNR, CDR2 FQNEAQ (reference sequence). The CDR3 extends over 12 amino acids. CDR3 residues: CASTTGDYEQYF. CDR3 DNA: TGTGCCAGCACCACAGGGGACTACGAGCAGTACTTC. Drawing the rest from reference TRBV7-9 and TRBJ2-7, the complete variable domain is DTGVSQNPRHKITKRGQNVTFRCDPISEHNRLYWYRQTLGQGPEFLTYFQNEAQLEKSRLLSDRFSAERPKGSFSTLEIQRTEQGDSAMYLCASTTGDYEQYFGPGTRLTVT.

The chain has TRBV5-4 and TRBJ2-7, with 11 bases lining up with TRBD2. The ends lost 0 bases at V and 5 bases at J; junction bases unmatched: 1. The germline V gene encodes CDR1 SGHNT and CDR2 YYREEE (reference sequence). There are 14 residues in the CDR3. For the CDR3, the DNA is TGTGCCAGCAGCTTGGAACTAGCGGGAGACGAGCAGTACTTC. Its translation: CASSLELAGDEQYF.

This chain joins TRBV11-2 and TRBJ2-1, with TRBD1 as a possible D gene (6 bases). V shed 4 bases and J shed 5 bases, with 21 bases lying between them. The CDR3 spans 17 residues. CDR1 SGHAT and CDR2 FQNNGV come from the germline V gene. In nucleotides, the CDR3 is TGTGCCAGCAGCTCAGCTTCGGGACGCCAGGGGCACAATGAGCAGTTCTTC. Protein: CASSSASGRQGHNEQFF. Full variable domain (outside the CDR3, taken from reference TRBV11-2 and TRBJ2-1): EAGVAQSPRYKIIEKRQSVAFWCNPISGHATLYWYQQILGQGPKLLIQFQNNGVVDDSQLPKDRFSAERLKGVDSTLKIQPAKLEDSAVYLCASSSASGRQGHNEQFFGPGTRLTVL.

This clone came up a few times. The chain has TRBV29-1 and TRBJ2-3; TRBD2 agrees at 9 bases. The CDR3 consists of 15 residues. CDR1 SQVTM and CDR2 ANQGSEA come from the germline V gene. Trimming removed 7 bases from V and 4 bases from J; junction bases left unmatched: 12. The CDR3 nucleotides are TGCAGCGGCCGCTCCCTAGCGGGAATCGCAGATACGCAGTATTTT. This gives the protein CSGRSLAGIADTQYF.

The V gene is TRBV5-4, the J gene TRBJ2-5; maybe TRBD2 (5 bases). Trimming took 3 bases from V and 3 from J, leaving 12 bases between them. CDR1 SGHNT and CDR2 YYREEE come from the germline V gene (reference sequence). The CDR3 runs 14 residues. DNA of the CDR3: TGTGCCAGCAGCTCCCCGGCGGAGGAAGAGACCCAGTACTTC. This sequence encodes CASSSPAEEETQYF.

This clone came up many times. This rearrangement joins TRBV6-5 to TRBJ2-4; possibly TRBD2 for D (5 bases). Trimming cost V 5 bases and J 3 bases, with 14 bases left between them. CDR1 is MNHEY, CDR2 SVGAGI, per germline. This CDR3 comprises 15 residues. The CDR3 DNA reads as TGTGCCAGCAGTGGTCGGGGATGGGGCAAAAACATTCAGTACTTC. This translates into CASSGRGWGKNIQYF.

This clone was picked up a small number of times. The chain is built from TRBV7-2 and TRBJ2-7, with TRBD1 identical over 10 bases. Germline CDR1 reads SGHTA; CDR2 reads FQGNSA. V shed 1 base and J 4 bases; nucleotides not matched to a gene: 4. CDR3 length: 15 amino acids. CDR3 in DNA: TGTGCCAGCAGCTTAGGAGGGGACAGGGGTTACGAGCAGTACTTC. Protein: CASSLGGDRGYEQYF. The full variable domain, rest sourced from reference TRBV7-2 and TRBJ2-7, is GAGVSQSPSNKVTEKGKDVELRCDPISGHTALYWYRQSLGQGLEFLIYFQGNSAPDKSGLPSDRFSAERTGGSVSTLTIQRTQQEDSAVYLCASSLGGDRGYEQYFGPGTRLTVT.

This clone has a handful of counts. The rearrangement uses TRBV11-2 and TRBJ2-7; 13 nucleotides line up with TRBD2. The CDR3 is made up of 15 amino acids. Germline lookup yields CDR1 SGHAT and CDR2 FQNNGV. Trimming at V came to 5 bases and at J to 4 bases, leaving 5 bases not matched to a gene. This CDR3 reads CASSTGLAGLYEQYF. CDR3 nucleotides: TGTGCCAGCAGCACGGGACTAGCGGGACTATACGAGCAGTACTTC.

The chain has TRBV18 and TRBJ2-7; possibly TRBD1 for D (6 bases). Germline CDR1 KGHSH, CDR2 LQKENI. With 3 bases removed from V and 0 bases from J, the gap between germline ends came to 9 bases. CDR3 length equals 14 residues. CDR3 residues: CASSPQGSSYEQYF. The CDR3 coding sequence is TGTGCCAGCTCACCTCAGGGGAGCTCCTACGAGCAGTACTTC.

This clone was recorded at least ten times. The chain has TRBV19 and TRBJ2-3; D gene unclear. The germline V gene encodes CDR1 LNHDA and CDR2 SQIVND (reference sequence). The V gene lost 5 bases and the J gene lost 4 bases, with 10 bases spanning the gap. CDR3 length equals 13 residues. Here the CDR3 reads CASSYSLADTQYF. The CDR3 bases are TGTGCCAGTAGTTATAGTCTTGCAGATACGCAGTATTTT.

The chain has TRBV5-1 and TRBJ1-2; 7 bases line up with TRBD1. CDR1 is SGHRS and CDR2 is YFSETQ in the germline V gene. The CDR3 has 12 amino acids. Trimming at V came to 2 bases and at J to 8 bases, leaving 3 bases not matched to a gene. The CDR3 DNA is TGCGCCAGCAGCTTCGAGGGGGCAGGCTACACCTTC. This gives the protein CASSFEGAGYTF. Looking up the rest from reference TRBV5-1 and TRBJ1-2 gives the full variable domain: KAGVTQTPRYLIKTRGQQVTLSCSPISGHRSVSWYQQTPGQGLQFLFEYFSETQRNKGNFPGRFSGRQFSNSRSEMNVSTLELGDSALYLCASSFEGAGYTFGSGTRLTVV.

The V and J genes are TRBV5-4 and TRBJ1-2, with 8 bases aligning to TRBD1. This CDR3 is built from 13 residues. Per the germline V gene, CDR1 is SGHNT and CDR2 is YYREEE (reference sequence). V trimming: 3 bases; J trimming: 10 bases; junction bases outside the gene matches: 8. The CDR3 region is CASSSWDRLFYTF. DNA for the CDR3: TGTGCCAGCAGCTCCTGGGACAGGCTTTTCTACACCTTC.

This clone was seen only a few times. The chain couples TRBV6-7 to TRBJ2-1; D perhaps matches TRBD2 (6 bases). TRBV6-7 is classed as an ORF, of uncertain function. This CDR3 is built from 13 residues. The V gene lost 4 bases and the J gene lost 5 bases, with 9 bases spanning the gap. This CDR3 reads CASSFGTHNEQFF. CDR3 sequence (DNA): TGTGCCAGCAGTTTTGGGACTCACAATGAGCAGTTCTTC.

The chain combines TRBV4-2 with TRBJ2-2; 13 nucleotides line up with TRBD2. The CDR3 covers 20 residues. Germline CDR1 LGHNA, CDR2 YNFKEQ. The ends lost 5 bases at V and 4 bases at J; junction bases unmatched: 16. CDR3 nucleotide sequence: TGTGCCAGCAGCTTACGTTCGTTGGGACTAGCGGGACCTTTCACCGGGGAGCTGTTTTTT. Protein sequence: CASSLRSLGLAGPFTGELFF.

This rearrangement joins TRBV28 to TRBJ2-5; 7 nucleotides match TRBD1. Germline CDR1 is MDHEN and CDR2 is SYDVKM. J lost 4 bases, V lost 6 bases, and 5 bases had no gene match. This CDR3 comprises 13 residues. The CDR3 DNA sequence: TGTGCCAGCAGCTCAGGGGGTACAGAGACCCAGTACTTC. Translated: CASSSGGTETQYF.

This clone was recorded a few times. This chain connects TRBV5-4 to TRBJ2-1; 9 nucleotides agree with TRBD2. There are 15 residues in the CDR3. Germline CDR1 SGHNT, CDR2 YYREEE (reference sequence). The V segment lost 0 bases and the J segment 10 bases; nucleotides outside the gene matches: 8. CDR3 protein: CASSLGAGGPFEQFF. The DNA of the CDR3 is TGTGCCAGCAGCTTGGGTGCGGGAGGGCCATTCGAGCAGTTCTTC.

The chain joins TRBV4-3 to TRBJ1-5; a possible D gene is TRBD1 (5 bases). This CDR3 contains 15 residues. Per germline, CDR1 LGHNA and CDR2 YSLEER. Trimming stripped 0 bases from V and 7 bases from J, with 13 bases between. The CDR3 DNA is TGCGCCAGCAGCCAAGATCGATTCGGGGGGCAGCCCCAGCATTTT. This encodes CASSQDRFGGQPQHF.

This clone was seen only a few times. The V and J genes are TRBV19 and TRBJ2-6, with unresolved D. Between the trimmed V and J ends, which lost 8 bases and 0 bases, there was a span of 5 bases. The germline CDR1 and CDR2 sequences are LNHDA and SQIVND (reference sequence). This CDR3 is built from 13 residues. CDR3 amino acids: CASQHSGANVLTF. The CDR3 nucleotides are TGTGCCAGTCAACACTCTGGGGCCAACGTCCTGACTTTC.

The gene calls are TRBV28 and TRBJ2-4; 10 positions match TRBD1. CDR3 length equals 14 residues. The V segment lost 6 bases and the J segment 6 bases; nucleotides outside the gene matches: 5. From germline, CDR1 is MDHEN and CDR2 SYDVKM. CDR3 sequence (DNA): TGTGCCAGCAGCTCCGGGACAGGGGTAAACATTCAGTACTTC. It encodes CASSSGTGVNIQYF. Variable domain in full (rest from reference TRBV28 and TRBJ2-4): DVKVTQSSRYLVKRTGEKVFLECVQDMDHENMFWYRQDPGLGLRLIYFSYDVKMKEKGDIPEGYSVSREKKERFSLILESASTNQTSMYLCASSSGTGVNIQYFGAGTRLSVL.

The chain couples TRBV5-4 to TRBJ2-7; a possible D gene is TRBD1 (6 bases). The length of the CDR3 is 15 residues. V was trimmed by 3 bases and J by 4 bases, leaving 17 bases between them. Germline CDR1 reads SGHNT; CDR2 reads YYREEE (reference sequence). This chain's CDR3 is CASSSSGGFRYEQYF. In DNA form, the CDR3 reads TGTGCCAGCAGCTCTTCTGGGGGCTTCAGGTACGAGCAGTACTTC.

The CDR3, as DNA: TGCGCCAGCAGCTCCGGGACTAGCGGGAGCGATGAGCAGTTCTTC. This translates into CASSSGTSGSDEQFF. The V call is TRBV5-1, the J call TRBJ2-1; 14 bases match TRBD2. The germline V gene has CDR1 SGHRS and CDR2 YFSETQ. The J segment lost 8 bases and the V segment lost 3 bases, leaving 4 bases of the junction unmatched. This CDR3 has 15 amino acids.

Written as DNA, the CDR3 is TGCGCCAGCAGCCCCGAGGCATCACAAACCCAAGGCTACACCTTC. This sequence encodes CASSPEASQTQGYTF. The chain combines TRBV5-1 with TRBJ1-2; D is unclear. Trimming took 4 bases from V and 8 from J, leaving 21 bases between them. The CDR3 runs to 15 residues. Germline loops: CDR1 SGHRS, CDR2 YFSETQ.

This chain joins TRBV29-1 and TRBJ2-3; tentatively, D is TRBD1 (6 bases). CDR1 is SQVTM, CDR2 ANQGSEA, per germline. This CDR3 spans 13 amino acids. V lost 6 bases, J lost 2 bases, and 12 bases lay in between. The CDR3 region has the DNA TGCAGCGTCCTCGGGACACTCACAGATACGCAGTATTTT. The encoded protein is CSVLGTLTDTQYF.